This T cell receptor (beta chain) originates from a study of blood T cell repertoires in COVID-19 (TCRdb year 2020). Regarding the research as a whole: Samples from collaborators originated in the United States, Italy and Spain and spanned both the acute and convalescent phases of COVID-19. The material from the prospective study consisted of cDNA or gDNA derived from T cells, B-cell-depleted T cells, or PBMCs. Deeply sampled blood TCRbeta repertoires from subjects exposed to, actively infected with, or recovered from COVID-19 were included in the dataset. The repertoires were made available in a free public database intended to serve as a resource for research on the immune response to SARS-CoV-2. The samples were drawn from the first 160 participants of the ongoing ImmuneRACE study and from 950 to 1,500 subjects provided by 6 global collaborators. Nearly every sample came with metadata listing a de-identified subject ID, COVID-19 status, age in years and sex. Where HLA class I and class II types were available, the types were taken from metadata supplied by the sample provider, not from assay-based typing.

Here V drops 3 bases and J drops 4 bases, and the junction holds 5 bases not matched to any gene. Via the germline V gene, CDR1 is ENHRY and CDR2 SYGVKD. Reading from cysteine to phenylalanine, the CDR3 counts 16 amino acids. The sequence is cut down to CDR3 DNA, 48 bases in frame from base 1. Study-level results and caveats: How much clinical and demographic metadata was included differed by source and by participant, and the metadata was provided uncurated.

TCRbeta CDR3 regions were amplified from genomic DNA by means of the immunoSEQ Assay, a bias-controlled multiplex PCR. In the authors' own workflow: Nucleated cell counts per sample were estimated from amplification of reference gene primers within the assay. Sequence reads were collapsed and filtered to measure the absolute abundance of every unique TCRbeta CDR3 rearrangement. For each sample, productive Simpson clonality was calculated by taking the square root of Simpson's diversity index across productive rearrangements. In its TCRdb copy, this immuneACCESS table keeps in-frame sequences only and misses some clones. Where compared with another copy, unresolved V genes explain less than half of these, and the others have no known cause. V, J and clone size are taken as reported in that table, and D and trimming were inferred from the DNA itself. The sample table shows more than 80,000 clones, and roughly 86% are seen once. Together, the top ten hold 5.1% of the sample.

Collaborating institutions collected whole blood in K2EDTA tubes following their own protocols. For TCRbeta analysis, collaborators shipped samples as frozen whole blood, isolated PBMCs, or DNA extracted from either of those sample types. Concerning this clone itself: It lacks a known antigen. No clone much larger than this one lies a single base away; base qualities are absent.

The receptor's source is a man aged 35 to 55 with acute or convalescent COVID-19. This chain is built from TRBV10-3 and TRBJ2-5; 13 central nucleotides agree with TRBD2. Input material: peripheral blood. The CDR3 region reads CAISEPGLAGVETQYF. The nucleotide sequence is TGTGCCATCAGTGAACCTGGACTAGCGGGAGTAGAGACCCAGTACTTC.